Included here is one TCR beta chain sequence, with context. Its antigen remains unidentified. Original data processing: Approximately 99,000 patient and roughly 150,000 healthy donor in-frame TCRbeta sequences came from conventional T cells. The data were produced by immunoSEQ multiplex PCR, yet TCRdb's version contains in-frame clones alone and is incomplete. Clonal size and the V and J genes are those of that table, whereas D and trimming came from the DNA. The sample has about 24,000 clones; roughly 96% are singletons. This sample is drawn from a study of B cell selection in AIRE deficiency. The sorted conventional CD4 T cells were gated as CD4+CD127+. Controls came from healthy donors unrelated to patients. Points from the study as a whole: Of some 4,000 shared Treg TCRbeta sequences, roughly 34% were healthy-donor-only and 9.3% patient-only. CDR3s were shorter in shared Treg sequences, reflecting few non-templated nucleotide insertions.

The sequence came from a human donor in good health. Material: CD4+CD127+ conventional T cells sorted from PBMCs.

In nucleotides, the CDR3 is TGTGCCAGTAGTCGGGCCTCGGGTGAGACCCAGTACTTC. Translated: CASSRASGETQYF. This chain joins TRBV19 and TRBJ2-5; no clear D gene. Trimming removed 5 bases at V and 5 bases at J, with 12 bases between. Germline loops: CDR1 LNHDA, CDR2 SQIVND (reference sequence). The CDR3 loop spans 13 amino acids.